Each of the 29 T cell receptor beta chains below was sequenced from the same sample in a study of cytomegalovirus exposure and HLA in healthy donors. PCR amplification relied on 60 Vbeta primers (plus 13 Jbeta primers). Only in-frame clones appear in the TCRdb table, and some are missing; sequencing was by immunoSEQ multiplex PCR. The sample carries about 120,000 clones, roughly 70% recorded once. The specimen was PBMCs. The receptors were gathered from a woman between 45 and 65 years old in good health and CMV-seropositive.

The CDR3 loop is CASSQDGTSGNEQYF. As DNA, the CDR3 is TGTGCCAGCAGCCAAGACGGGACTAGCGGGAACGAGCAGTACTTC. This chain links TRBV4-2 with TRBJ2-7, with 13 bases fitting TRBD2. Germline-derived CDR1 and CDR2 are LGHNA and YNFKEQ. The J segment lost 5 bases and the V segment lost 0 bases, leaving 1 base of the junction unmatched. The CDR3 sequence is 15 residues long.

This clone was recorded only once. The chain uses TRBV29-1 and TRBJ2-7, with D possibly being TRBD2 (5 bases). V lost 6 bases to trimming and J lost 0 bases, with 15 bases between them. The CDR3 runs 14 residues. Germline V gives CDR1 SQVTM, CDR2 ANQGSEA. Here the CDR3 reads CSVPLRGNSYEQYF. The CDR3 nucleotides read TGCAGCGTCCCCCTTCGAGGGAACTCCTACGAGCAGTACTTC.

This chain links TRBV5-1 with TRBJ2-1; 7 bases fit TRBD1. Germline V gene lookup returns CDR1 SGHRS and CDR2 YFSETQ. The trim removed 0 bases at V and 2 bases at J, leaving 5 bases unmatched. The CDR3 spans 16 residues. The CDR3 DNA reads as TGCGCCAGCAGCTTGGAGGGGCAGGGGGCCTACAATGAGCAGTTCTTC. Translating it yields CASSLEGQGAYNEQFF.

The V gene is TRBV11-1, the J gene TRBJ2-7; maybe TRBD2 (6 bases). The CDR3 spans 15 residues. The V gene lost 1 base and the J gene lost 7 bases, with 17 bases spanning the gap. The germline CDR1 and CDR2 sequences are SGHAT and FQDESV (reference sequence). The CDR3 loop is CASSLDWLATGEQYF. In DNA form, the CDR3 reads TGTGCCAGCAGCTTAGATTGGCTAGCGACCGGGGAGCAGTACTTC.

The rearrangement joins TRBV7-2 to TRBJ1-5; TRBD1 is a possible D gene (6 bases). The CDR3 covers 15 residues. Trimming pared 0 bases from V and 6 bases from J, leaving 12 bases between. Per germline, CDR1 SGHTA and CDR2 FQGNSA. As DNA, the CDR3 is TGTGCCAGCAGCTTAGCGCCAGGGGCGGCTCAGCCCCAGCATTTT. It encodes CASSLAPGAAQPQHF.

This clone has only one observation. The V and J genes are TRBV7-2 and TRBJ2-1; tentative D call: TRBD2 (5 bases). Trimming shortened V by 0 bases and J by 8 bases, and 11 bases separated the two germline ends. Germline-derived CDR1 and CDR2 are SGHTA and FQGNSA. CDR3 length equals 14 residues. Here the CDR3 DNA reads TGTGCCAGCAGCTTAGCCGGACTTTCGGATGAGCAGTTCTTC. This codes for CASSLAGLSDEQFF.

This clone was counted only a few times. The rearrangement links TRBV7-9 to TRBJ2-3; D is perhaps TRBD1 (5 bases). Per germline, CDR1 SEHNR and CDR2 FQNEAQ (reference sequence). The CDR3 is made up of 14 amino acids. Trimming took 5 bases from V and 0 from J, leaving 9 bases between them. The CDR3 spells CASSAQGSTDTQYF. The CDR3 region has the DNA TGTGCCAGCAGCGCCCAGGGAAGCACAGATACGCAGTATTTT. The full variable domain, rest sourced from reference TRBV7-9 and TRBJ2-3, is DTGVSQNPRHKITKRGQNVTFRCDPISEHNRLYWYRQTLGQGPEFLTYFQNEAQLEKSRLLSDRFSAERPKGSFSTLEIQRTEQGDSAMYLCASSAQGSTDTQYFGPGTRLTVL.

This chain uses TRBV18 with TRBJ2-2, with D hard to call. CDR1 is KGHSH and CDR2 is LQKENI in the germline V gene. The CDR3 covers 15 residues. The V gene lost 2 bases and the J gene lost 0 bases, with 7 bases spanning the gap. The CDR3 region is CASSPSTPNTGELFF. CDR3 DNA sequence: TGTGCCAGCTCACCATCGACACCGAACACCGGGGAGCTGTTTTTT.

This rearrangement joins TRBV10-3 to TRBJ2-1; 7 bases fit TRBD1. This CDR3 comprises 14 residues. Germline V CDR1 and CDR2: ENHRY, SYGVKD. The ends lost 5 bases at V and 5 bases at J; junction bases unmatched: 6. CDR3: CAISTTGVNNEQFF. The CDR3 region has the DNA TGTGCCATCAGTACCACAGGGGTCAACAATGAGCAGTTCTTC.

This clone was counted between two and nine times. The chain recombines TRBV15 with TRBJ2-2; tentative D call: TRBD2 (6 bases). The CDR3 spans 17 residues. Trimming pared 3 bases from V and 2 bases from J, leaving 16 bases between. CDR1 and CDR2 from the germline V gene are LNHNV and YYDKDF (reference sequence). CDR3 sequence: CATSRGRGLRNTGELFF. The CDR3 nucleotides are TGTGCCACCAGCAGGGGAAGGGGACTGAGAAACACCGGGGAGCTGTTTTTT.

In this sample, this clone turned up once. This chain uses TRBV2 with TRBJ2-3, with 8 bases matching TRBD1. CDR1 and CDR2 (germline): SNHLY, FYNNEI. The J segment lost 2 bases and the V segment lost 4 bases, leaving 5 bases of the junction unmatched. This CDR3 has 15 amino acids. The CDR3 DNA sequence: TGTGCCAGCAGTGTACAGGGGGGTTACACAGATACGCAGTATTTT. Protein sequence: CASSVQGGYTDTQYF.

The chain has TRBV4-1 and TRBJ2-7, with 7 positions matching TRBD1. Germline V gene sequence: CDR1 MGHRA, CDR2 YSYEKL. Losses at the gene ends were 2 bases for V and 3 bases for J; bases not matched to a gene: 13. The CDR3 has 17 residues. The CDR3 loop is CASSQPTGINGNYEQYF. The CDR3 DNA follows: TGCGCCAGCAGCCAACCGACAGGGATAAACGGTAACTACGAGCAGTACTTC.

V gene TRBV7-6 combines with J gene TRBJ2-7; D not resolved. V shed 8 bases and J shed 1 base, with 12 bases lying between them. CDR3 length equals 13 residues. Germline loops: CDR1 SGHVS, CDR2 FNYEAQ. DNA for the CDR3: TGTGCCAGCGGCGGCACCAAGTCCTACGAGCAGTACTTC. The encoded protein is CASGGTKSYEQYF.

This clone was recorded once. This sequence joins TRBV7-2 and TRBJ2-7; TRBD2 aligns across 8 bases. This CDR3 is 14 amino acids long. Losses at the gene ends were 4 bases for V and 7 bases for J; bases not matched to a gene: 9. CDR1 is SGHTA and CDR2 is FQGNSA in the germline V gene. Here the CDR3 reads CASSSTSARREQYF. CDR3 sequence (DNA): TGTGCCAGCAGCTCGACTAGCGCGCGTAGGGAGCAGTACTTC.

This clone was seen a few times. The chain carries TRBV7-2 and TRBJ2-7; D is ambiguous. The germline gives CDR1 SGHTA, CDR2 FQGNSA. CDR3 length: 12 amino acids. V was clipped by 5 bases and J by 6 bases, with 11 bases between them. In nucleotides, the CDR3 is TGTGCCAGCAGCAGAGGTATGACCGAGCAGTACTTC. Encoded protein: CASSRGMTEQYF.

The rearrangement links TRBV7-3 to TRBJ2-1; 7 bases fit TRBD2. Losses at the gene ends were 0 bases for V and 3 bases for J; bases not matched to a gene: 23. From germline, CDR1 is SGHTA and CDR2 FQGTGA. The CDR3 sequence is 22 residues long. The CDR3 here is CASSLTSAVVGGLAEYYNEQFF. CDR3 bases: TGTGCCAGCAGCTTAACTTCCGCGGTCGTTGGTGGCCTAGCGGAATACTACAATGAGCAGTTCTTC.

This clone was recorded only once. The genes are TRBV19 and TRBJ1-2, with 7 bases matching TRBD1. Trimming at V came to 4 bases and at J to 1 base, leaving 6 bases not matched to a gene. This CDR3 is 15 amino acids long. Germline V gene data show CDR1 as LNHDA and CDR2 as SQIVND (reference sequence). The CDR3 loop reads CASSTGTENNYGYTF. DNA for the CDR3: TGTGCCAGTAGTACGGGGACAGAAAATAACTATGGCTACACCTTC.

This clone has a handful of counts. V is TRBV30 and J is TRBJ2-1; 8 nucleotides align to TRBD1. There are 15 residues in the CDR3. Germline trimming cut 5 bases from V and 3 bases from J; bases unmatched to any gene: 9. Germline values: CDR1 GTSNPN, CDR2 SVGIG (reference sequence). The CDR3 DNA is TGTGCCTGGGGGGGCACAGGGGGTAACTACAATGAGCAGTTCTTC. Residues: CAWGGTGGNYNEQFF.

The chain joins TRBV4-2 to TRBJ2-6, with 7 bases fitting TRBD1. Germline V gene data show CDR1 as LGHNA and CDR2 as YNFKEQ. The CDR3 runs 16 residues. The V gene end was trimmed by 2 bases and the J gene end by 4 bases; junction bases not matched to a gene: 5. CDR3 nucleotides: TGTGCCAGCAGCCAACGACAGGGCTCAGGGGCCAACGTCCTGACTTTC. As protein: CASSQRQGSGANVLTF.

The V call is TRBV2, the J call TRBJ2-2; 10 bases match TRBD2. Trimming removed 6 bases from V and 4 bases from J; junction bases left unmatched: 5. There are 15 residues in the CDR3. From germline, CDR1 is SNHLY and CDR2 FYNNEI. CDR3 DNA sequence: TGTGCCAGCAGGAGCGGGAGGGCCGCCACCGGGGAGCTGTTTTTT. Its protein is CASRSGRAATGELFF.

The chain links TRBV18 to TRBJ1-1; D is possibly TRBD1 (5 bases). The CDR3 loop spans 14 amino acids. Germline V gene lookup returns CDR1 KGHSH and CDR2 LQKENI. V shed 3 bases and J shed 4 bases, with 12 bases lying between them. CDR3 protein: CASSPQQGFTEAFF. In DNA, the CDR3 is TGTGCCAGCTCACCTCAGCAGGGTTTCACTGAAGCTTTCTTT.

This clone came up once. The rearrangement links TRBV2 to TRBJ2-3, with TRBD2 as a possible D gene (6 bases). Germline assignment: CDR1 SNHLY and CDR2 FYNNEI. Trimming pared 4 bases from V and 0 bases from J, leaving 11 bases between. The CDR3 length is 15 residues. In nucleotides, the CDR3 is TGTGCCAGCAGTGCTTCGGGAGCCAGCACAGATACGCAGTATTTT. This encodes CASSASGASTDTQYF.

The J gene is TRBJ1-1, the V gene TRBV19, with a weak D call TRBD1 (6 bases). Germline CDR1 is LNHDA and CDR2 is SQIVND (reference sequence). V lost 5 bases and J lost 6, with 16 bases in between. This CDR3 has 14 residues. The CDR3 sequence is CASSSGGASAEAFF. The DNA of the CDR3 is TGTGCCAGTAGTTCGGGGGGCGCTTCGGCTGAAGCTTTCTTT.

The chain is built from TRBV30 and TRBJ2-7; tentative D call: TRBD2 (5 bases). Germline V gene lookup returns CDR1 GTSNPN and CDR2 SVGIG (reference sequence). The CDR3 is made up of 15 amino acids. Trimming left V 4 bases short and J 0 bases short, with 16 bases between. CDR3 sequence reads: CAWKATQRSSYEQYF. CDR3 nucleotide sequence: TGTGCCTGGAAGGCTACACAGCGGAGCTCCTACGAGCAGTACTTC.

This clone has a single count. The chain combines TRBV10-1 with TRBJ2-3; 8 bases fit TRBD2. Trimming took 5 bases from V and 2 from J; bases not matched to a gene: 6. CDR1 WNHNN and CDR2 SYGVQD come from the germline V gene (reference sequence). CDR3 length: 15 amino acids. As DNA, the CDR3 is TGCGCCAGCAGTAAAAATAGCGGGGCCACAGATACGCAGTATTTT. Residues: CASSKNSGATDTQYF.

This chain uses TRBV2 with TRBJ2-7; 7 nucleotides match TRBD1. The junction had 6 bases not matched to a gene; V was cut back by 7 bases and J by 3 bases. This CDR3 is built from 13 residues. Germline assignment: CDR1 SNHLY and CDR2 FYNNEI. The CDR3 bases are TGTGCCAGCATGAGGGGGCGAGGCTACGAGCAGTACTTC. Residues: CASMRGRGYEQYF.

The CDR3 reads CASSALAGATGELFF. The CDR3 bases are TGTGCCAGCAGCGCACTAGCGGGAGCCACCGGGGAGCTGTTTTTT. The chain combines TRBV9 with TRBJ2-2, with TRBD2 matching 11 bases. Germline V gene sequence: CDR1 SGDLS, CDR2 YYNGEE. This CDR3 spans 15 amino acids. The J segment lost 4 bases and the V segment lost 3 bases, leaving 2 bases of the junction unmatched.

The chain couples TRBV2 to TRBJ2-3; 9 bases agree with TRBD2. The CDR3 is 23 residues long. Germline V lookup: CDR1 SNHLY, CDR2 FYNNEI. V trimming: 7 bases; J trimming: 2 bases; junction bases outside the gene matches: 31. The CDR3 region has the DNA TGTGCCAGCATTCTGGTACGTCGAGGGACTAGCATGACTAGAGATCCGTTCACAGATACGCAGTATTTT. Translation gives CASILVRRGTSMTRDPFTDTQYF.

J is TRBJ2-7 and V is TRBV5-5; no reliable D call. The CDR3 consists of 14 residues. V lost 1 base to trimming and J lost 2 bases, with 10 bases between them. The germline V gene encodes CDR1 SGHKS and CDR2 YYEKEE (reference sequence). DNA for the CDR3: TGTGCCAGCAGCTTGCTGCACAGCCCCTACGAGCAGTACTTC. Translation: CASSLLHSPYEQYF.